A single sample gave rise to the 2 T cell receptor beta chains below, sequenced in a study of graft-versus-host responses after intestinal transplantation. The method was immunoSEQ multiplex PCR; TCRdb's version includes in-frame clones alone and lacks a portion of them. This table holds 90,000 to 95,000 clones, 90% to 95% found once. The antigens these receptors bind are not known. The input for sequencing was unstimulated CD8+ T cells sorted from spleen or lymph node cells, taken before intestinal transplant. The source of these receptors is a human donor who received an intestinal transplant.

The V and J genes are TRBV15 and TRBJ1-1; no reliable D call. Germline V gives CDR1 LNHNV, CDR2 YYDKDF (reference sequence). Between the trimmed V and J ends, which lost 6 bases and 1 base, there was a span of 6 bases. The CDR3 is 12 amino acids. The CDR3: CATRVGNTEAFF. The CDR3 coding sequence is TGTGCCACCAGGGTCGGGAACACTGAAGCTTTCTTT.

This clone showed up just a few times. The chain joins TRBV6-1 to TRBJ2-7, with D perhaps matching TRBD2 (5 bases). Trimming shortened V by 3 bases and J by 5 bases, and 14 bases separated the two germline ends. This CDR3 has 14 amino acids. Germline assignment: CDR1 MNHNS and CDR2 SASEGT. The CDR3 DNA reads TGTGCCAGCAGTGACACCGGGCCAGCGGACGAGCAGTACTTC. Residues: CASSDTGPADEQYF.